Sequencing of this TCR beta chain was carried out in a study of T cell responses to AZD1222 COVID-19 vaccine. Comment on this clone: Its antigen is unknown.

Overall study findings and caveats: There were repertoire samples only from the period after the peak T cell response. Baseline antibody screening turned up just six or seven seropositive AZD1222 recipients. The donors showed a predominance of white British ancestry and of females, with possible underestimation of clonal diversity.

Using immunoSEQ multiplex PCR, the repertoire was profiled, and TCRdb retains in-frame clones only, with some absent. The table records about 130,000 clones, roughly 91% of them present only once. This sample comprised peripheral blood, obtained on day 0 of AZD1222 vaccination. This clonotype originated in an adult in good health.

The CDR3 DNA follows: TGTGCCAGCAGCTGGTTCCGGGACACAGGCTACGAGCAGTACTTC. Translating it yields CASSWFRDTGYEQYF. V is TRBV5-8 and J is TRBJ2-7; tentatively, D is TRBD1 (6 bases). Germline CDR1 reads SGHTS; CDR2 reads YDEGEE. This CDR3 has 15 amino acids. Trimming pared 3 bases from V and 3 bases from J, leaving 16 bases between.